This T cell receptor (beta chain) comes out of a study of cytomegalovirus exposure and HLA in healthy donors (dated by TCRdb to about 2017). A note on the overall study: An earlier analysis of approximately 640 of the donors reported 250 to 300 Gb of sequence data and approximately 110 million unique TCR beta sequences from about 200 million T cells. The study combined high-throughput TCR immunosequencing, statistical association of individual TCRs with disease status, and machine learning to predict cytomegalovirus infection status. In an earlier analysis of roughly 540 of the donors, high-throughput TCR beta sequencing was used to judge whether each TCR beta V gene segment behaved as functional or pseudogenic. In a later analysis, previously published TCR beta repertoires from 550 to 700 donors were re-analyzed and high-resolution HLA genotyping was added so that TCR occurrence patterns could be studied. Every discovery cohort repertoire had been produced on one sequencing platform. The study aimed to test whether signatures of past pathogen exposure could be identified by cataloging public T cell receptors. Rather than using new phenotypic data, the later analysis identified candidate immune exposures from TCR beta sequences and from how often those sequences occurred across donors. Alongside the repertoire data, information on donor age, sex, ethnicity and CMV serostatus was compiled. A separate validation cohort of 90 to 150 different subjects was used in addition to the roughly 700-subject first cohort. HLA typing included class I and class II loci at four-digit resolution. About 300 gigabases of sequencing data and tens of millions of unique TCR sequences were included in an early release covering 500 to 750 HLA-typed donors. A later genetic analysis took genome-wide SNP genotypes for about 55% of the roughly 670 donors and used that subset as a discovery cohort. The T cell repertoires of 666 subjects were profiled by immunosequencing and related to cytomegalovirus serostatus. Typing coverage differed by locus: A, B, C, DRB1 and DQB1 were typed in roughly 620-630 donors, DQA1 in 522, DPA1 in roughly 590, and DPB1 in approximately 450. Because of strong linkage in the cohort, roughly five DR-DQ haplotypes were treated as single units for association and clustering. Among almost 400 genotyped donors of the cohort, an average of around 240,000 unique TCR beta nucleotide sequences were sequenced per donor, roughly a sixth of them non-productive. The genetic ancestry cluster associated with self-reported Caucasian donors included over 65% of the 398 genotyped donors.

Comments on this clone: Its antigen remains unidentified. Base qualities are not at hand, and no much larger clone is one base apart.

V and J lose 2 bases and 2 bases, and a span of 7 bases separates them. From the germline V gene, CDR1 is MNHEY and CDR2 is SVGAGI. From the cysteine up to the phenylalanine, the CDR3 has a length of 14 residues. Just CDR3 DNA is preserved here, 42 bases in frame from base 1. The cohort comprised 550 to 700 healthy bone marrow donors. At the time of sampling, all cohort members were nominally healthy, though unrecorded immune exposures were likely present. The donor tested CMV seronegative and was one of the 352 seronegative cohort members. A peripheral blood sample was collected from each donor, and TCR beta sequencing was performed on peripheral blood mononuclear cells. The Qiagen DNeasy Blood Extraction Kit was used to extract genomic DNA from the blood cell samples. The investigation overall reported the following: According to the authors, the approach could potentially be generalized to other disease states and immunological phenotypes. The study listed 170 or so TCR beta chains as associated with cytomegalovirus. The classifier was reported to diagnose cytomegalovirus status with high specificity and sensitivity in both the original cohort and the validation cohort. Roughly 15 rarely observed V segments, including chromosome 9 orphons, were excluded from the earlier analysis of several hundred of the donors because counts were too low. In a later genetic analysis, a missense DCLRE1C variant was associated with V-gene and J-gene trimming of TCR beta chains, and the association was replicated in an independent cohort. The cohort was sequenced for TCR beta chains only, and without alpha or paired-chain data the features that could be detected were limited. In a later analysis, HLA-associated TCR beta chains showed more clonal expansion and lower generation probabilities than non-associated chains that were equally common. Across donors, most TCR sequences were observed very rarely, whereas some public TCRs were present in many individuals. When HLA alleles, especially DR and DQ, strongly co-occurred, TCR associations were difficult to assign to individual alleles. The sequencing pipeline was judged likely to have produced a cluster of highly shared sequence variants as a technical artifact. According to a later analysis, parvovirus B19, influenza, CMV and Epstein-Barr virus appeared linked to several top co-occurrence clusters. Sequencing depth was assumed to be roughly uniform across donors in the presence/absence analyses, though that assumption may not hold. According to a later genetic analysis, donors in an Asian-associated ancestry cluster had fewer N-insertions in productive TCRs than the roughly 670-donor mean. In a later analysis, most CMV-associated TCR beta chains were found to appear HLA-restricted, with HLA associations seemingly driven largely by CMV exposure. Because the 87-base-pair reads could not distinguish some IMGT-functional V segments, including TRBV6-2 and TRBV6-3, those segments were excluded. A later analysis associated about 17,000 TCR beta sequences with specific HLA alleles at a false discovery rate of 0.05. HLA typing was unavailable for some donors at each locus, so association tests used only the typed subset. According to a later analysis, TCR association rates differed among HLA loci, with DRB1 alleles showing the most associated TCRs and HLA-C alleles showing the fewest. The only immune exposure information available for the cohort was CMV serostatus. Three of the identified cytomegalovirus-associated TCR beta chains were confirmed in vitro to be specific for cytomegalovirus antigens. In an earlier analysis of around 600 of the donors, most TCR beta V segments were observed in productive rearrangements about 87% or about 30% of the time, broadly matching IMGT annotations. A further reported finding was that TCR beta sequences accurately predicted the HLA-A and HLA-B alleles for most subjects in the first cohort. Linkage disequilibrium might explain the correlated functional status among segregating V segments, but an unknown experimental factor could not be excluded.

The protocol used for the library was the immunoSEQ multiplex PCR assay. A mixture of 60 forward primers for TCR Vbeta segments and 13 reverse primers for TCR Jbeta segments was used in the multiplex PCR. The CDR3 region of rearranged TCR beta genes was amplified from genomic DNA by a multiplex PCR assay. Amplified TCR beta libraries were sequenced as 87-base-pair reads on the Illumina HiSeq System. As for the original processing: In a later analysis, approximately 74 million unique TCR beta chains were counted across the 690 or so repertoires, and roughly 11 million of these chains were shared by at least two donors. Raw reads were error-corrected and collapsed into unique sequences with a nearest-neighbor algorithm that merged closely related sequences to remove PCR and sequencing errors. Alignment of CDR3 sequences to IMGT reference sequences was used to assign V, D and J gene segments. For a sequence to be retained, a match of at least six nucleotides was required to both a V gene segment and a J gene segment. Rearrangements were called productive when the CDR3 lacked stop codons and stayed in frame with V and J; all others were non-productive. CDR3 was defined by IMGT convention, running from the second conserved V-encoded cysteine to the conserved J-encoded phenylalanine. The earlier analysis of about 620 of the donors excluded sequences that lacked an unambiguous match to a single V gene segment. An earlier analysis of 587 of the donors classified V segments as functional when productive rearrangements were above 56.7% and as segregating when the standard deviation between donors was above 5%. To diagnose cytomegalovirus status from the catalog of TCR beta chain sequences, a statistical classification framework was built. In a later analysis, V and J genes were assigned by comparing TCR nucleotide sequences against IMGT/GENE-DB human TR gene sequences. In a later analysis, CDR3 sequences and most-parsimonious VDJ recombination scenarios were assigned using the TCRdist pipeline. In a later analysis, each TCR beta chain was defined by its CDR3 amino acid sequence together with its V-gene family, and reads without a unique V-gene family were excluded. In a later analysis, 450 to 600 highly shared, low-generation-probability nucleotide sequences were removed to address suspected cross-contamination and a sequencing artifact. In a later analysis, a clonal expansion index was calculated for each public chain from normalized within-repertoire ranks of inferred template counts. In a later analysis, generation probabilities were computed using a VDJ recombination model fitted to out-of-frame rearrangements, and the results were checked against IGoR. In a later analysis, hypergeometric tests were used to score TCR-TCR, TCR-HLA and TCR-CMV co-occurrence, with a repertoire-size bias correction applied to TCR pairs. False discovery rates were estimated in a later analysis by permuting HLA or CMV assignments 20 times. In a later analysis, co-occurring TCRs were grouped using DBSCAN, with TCRdist sequence similarity added in when clustering inside HLA-allele-positive subsets. For co-occurrence clustering, repertoires with fewer than 30,000 or more than 120,000 public chains were excluded, along with 4 to 6 repertoires with anomalous nucleotide sharing. In its TCRdb copy, this immuneACCESS table keeps in-frame sequences only and misses some clones. Where compared with another copy, unresolved V genes explain less than half of these, and the others have no known cause. The V and J calls and clone size come from that table; D and trimming were worked out from the DNA. The sample table lists 120,000 to 150,000 clones, around 86% of them with a count of one. The ten biggest clones cover less than 1.5% of the sample.

Material for sequencing was PBMCs. This clonotype originated in a female donor in good health and CMV-seronegative. The chain joins TRBV6-5 to TRBJ2-1, with no confidently assigned D gene. The CDR3 region reads CASSYDDTYNEQFF. The nucleotides are TGTGCCAGCAGTTACGATGACACCTACAATGAGCAGTTCTTC.